These T cell receptor beta chains were read from a single sample in a study of T-cell memory formation after mild COVID-19. TCRdb used MiXCR to reprocess the 5' RACE reads, holding one entry per CDR3 protein. The sample lists under 600,000 distinct CDR3 sequences; about a fifth were seen once. The specimen was PBMCs or a T cell subset sorted from them (not recorded which). The receptors were gathered from an adult woman who had mild COVID-19 (a few samples of this study predate the infection). Cell type and time point are not known. CDR3s include the opening cysteine and the closing phenylalanine or tryptophan.

length: 13; V: TRBV7-2; CDR3: CASSKDRDYEQYF
length: 15; V: TRBV28; CDR3: CASSPPTSGSYEQFF
length: 12; V: TRBV7-9; CDR3: CASSGRLNEQFF
length: 15; V: TRBV19; CDR3: CARPRGAALNTEAFF
length: 15; V: TRBV27; CDR3: CASSLSNRGLYEQYF
length: 16; V: TRBV5-1; CDR3: CASSPRGVVGANEQFF
length: 15; V: TRBV9; CDR3: CASSARTGMNTEAFF
length: 11; V: TRBV5-1; CDR3: CASLNSDTQYF
length: 14; V: TRBV10-3; CDR3: CAISWTGELSGYTF
length: 16; V: TRBV4-1; CDR3: CASSQVPSTMNTEAFF
length: 14; V: TRBV24-1; CDR3: CATSDPGLYNEQFF
length: 16; V: TRBV7-3; CDR3: CASSLRIPKSNTEAFF
length: 13; V: TRBV18; CDR3: CASSPPDINEQFF
length: 15; V: TRBV5-6; CDR3: CASSFADRAVYEQYF
length: 12; V: TRBV5-1; CDR3: CASSLERDEQYF
length: 16; V: TRBV7-9; CDR3: CASSLGTAGDTGELFF
length: 13; V: TRBV24-1; CDR3: CATSDLTGRNPFF
length: 15; V: TRBV2; CDR3: CASSDRSFSNQPQHF
length: 16; V: TRBV5-1; CDR3: CASSSSWSHLGETQYF
length: 15; V: TRBV11-2; CDR3: CASSQRTGGSYEQYF
length: 12; V: TRBV29-1; CDR3: CSVLHRGAEQYF
length: 17; V: TRBV7-3; CDR3: CASSLGPLYTNTGELFF
length: 16; V: TRBV5-1; CDR3: CASSLGGGSSYNEQFF
length: 14; V: TRBV5-1; CDR3: CASSLSGGVQPQHF
length: 16; V: TRBV9; CDR3: CASSAEGDRWNEKLFF
length: 15; V: TRBV4-1; CDR3: CASSQGPTVNYGYTF
length: 15; V: TRBV7-9; CDR3: CASSLVPLVAIEQFF
length: 14; V: TRBV12-3/TRBV12-4; CDR3: CASSLGGGRQPQHF
length: 13; V: TRBV12-3/TRBV12-4; CDR3: CASRPGRANEQFF
length: 18; V: TRBV4-1; CDR3: CASSPRSGKHKMNTEAFF
length: 16; V: TRBV7-3; CDR3: CASSISGTGAGNTIYF
length: 13; V: TRBV7-8; CDR3: CASSLGDRGMQFF
length: 17; V: TRBV9; CDR3: CASSAYPGQGNTGELFF
length: 16; V: TRBV10-3; CDR3: CAISDAGGGSNQPQHF
length: 17; V: TRBV13; CDR3: CASSLSRDRGRRDTQYF
length: 13; V: TRBV15; CDR3: CATSSSGVEGYTF
length: 16; V: TRBV7-9; CDR3: CASSPDDGGGGYEQYF
length: 14; V: TRBV19; CDR3: CASSAGQGYQPQHF
length: 14; V: TRBV6-5; CDR3: CASSLGQGANVLTF
length: 15; V: TRBV10-3; CDR3: CAISESKYSYNEQFF